The next 18 T cell receptor beta chains were all read from a single sample in a study of T cell clonotyping in hematopoietic cell transplantation (dated by TCRdb to the early 2020s). This specimen's time point label, interpreted: recipient sample about 28 days before transplant, after cytoreduction. The library came from the immunoSEQ multiplex PCR assay. TCRdb retrieved this table from immuneACCESS and kept in-frame rearrangements only. Not all clones are present; in checked studies, unresolved V genes account for under half, and no reason is known for the remainder. This sample is represented by tens of thousands of clones; 90% to 96% of them were singletons. The ten largest clones take up approximately 1.8% of the sample. The sequences come from peripheral blood mononuclear cells, collected before stem cell transplant. The origin of the receptors is a woman in her 50s with acute myeloid leukemia. Some clones in this sample may be carry-over from other donors' samples.

This clone was counted a single time. V is TRBV28 and J is TRBJ2-7; 11 nucleotides match TRBD1. Germline-derived CDR1 and CDR2 are MDHEN and SYDVKM. V lost 6 bases to trimming and J lost 4 bases; unmatched junction nucleotides: 2. The CDR3 runs to 13 residues. DNA for the CDR3: TGTGCCAGCAGAGGACAGGGGGCTTACGAGCAGTACTTC. The encoded protein is CASRGQGAYEQYF.

The chain has TRBV6-5 and TRBJ1-6; perhaps TRBD1 as D (6 bases). CDR3 size: 15 residues. CDR1 is MNHEY, CDR2 SVGAGI, per germline. V was pared by 0 bases and J by 9 bases, with 12 bases between. The CDR3 nucleotides are TGTGCCAGCAGTTACTCGCACAGGGTAGTTTCACCCCTCCACTTT. Its translation is CASSYSHRVVSPLHF.

This sequence joins TRBV30 and TRBJ1-4, with TRBD1 as a possible D gene (5 bases). In germline, CDR1 is GTSNPN, CDR2 SVGIG (reference sequence). V was trimmed by 2 bases and J by 3 bases, leaving 13 bases between them. The CDR3 spans 15 residues. The CDR3 DNA reads as TGTGCCTGGAGTTTGTCGCGGGGGGCTAATGAAAAACTGTTTTTT. It encodes CAWSLSRGANEKLFF.

This chain's CDR3 is CSVAWTEIETQYF. The CDR3 nucleotides read TGCAGCGTTGCATGGACAGAGATAGAGACCCAGTACTTC. The chain combines TRBV29-1 with TRBJ2-5, with D possibly TRBD1 on 6 matching bases. V was pared by 4 bases and J by 4 bases, with 13 bases between. Germline CDR1 SQVTM, CDR2 ANQGSEA. CDR3 length equals 13 residues.

The chain uses TRBV2 and TRBJ1-5, with D possibly matching TRBD1 (6 bases). Germline V gives CDR1 SNHLY, CDR2 FYNNEI. This CDR3 spans 14 amino acids. Trimming left V 5 bases short and J 6 bases short, with 14 bases between. In nucleotides, the CDR3 is TGTGCCAGCAGTAAGAGGGGGATAGGTCAGCCCCAGCATTTT. Translating gives CASSKRGIGQPQHF.

The chain employs TRBV4-1 and TRBJ2-1; 7 positions agree with TRBD2. CDR1 MGHRA and CDR2 YSYEKL come from the germline V gene. The CDR3 is 14 residues long. V was clipped by 0 bases and J by 8 bases; unmatched bases: 4. The CDR3 DNA reads TGCGCCAGCAGCCAAGAAGGGAGGGACGATGAGCAGTTCTTC. Translated, it gives CASSQEGRDDEQFF.

This chain uses TRBV19 with TRBJ2-1; perhaps D is TRBD1 or TRBD2 (6 bases each). Germline V lookup: CDR1 LNHDA, CDR2 SQIVND (reference sequence). V lost 5 bases to trimming and J lost 0 bases, with 11 bases between them. The CDR3 sequence is 15 residues long. CDR3 region: CASSQGGNSYNEQFF. The DNA for the CDR3 is TGTGCCAGTAGTCAAGGGGGGAACTCCTACAATGAGCAGTTCTTC. The full variable domain, completed using reference TRBV19 and TRBJ2-1, is DGGITQSPKYLFRKEGQNVTLSCEQNLNHDAMYWYRQDPGQGLRLIYYSQIVNDFQKGDIAEGYSVSREKKESFPLTVTSAQKNPTAFYLCASSQGGNSYNEQFFGPGTRLTVL.

The chain couples TRBV7-9 to TRBJ2-3, with 13 bases identical to TRBD2. The V segment lost 4 bases and the J segment 5 bases; nucleotides outside the gene matches: 6. CDR3 size: 16 residues. CDR1 is SEHNR, CDR2 FQNEAQ, per germline (reference sequence). CDR3 in amino acids: CASSSRLAGGVDTQYF. The CDR3 coding sequence is TGTGCCAGCAGCTCAAGACTAGCGGGAGGTGTAGATACGCAGTATTTT.

The chain carries TRBV7-9 and TRBJ2-7, with 10 bases matching TRBD2. Per the germline V gene, CDR1 is SEHNR and CDR2 is FQNEAQ (reference sequence). Trimming cost V 1 base and J 3 bases; bases outside gene matches: 15. The CDR3 consists of 19 residues. Written as DNA, the CDR3 is TGTGCCAGCAGCTTAGGGGCGGGTTGGCTAGCGGGGGCCAACTACGAGCAGTACTTC. Translated: CASSLGAGWLAGANYEQYF.

The chain combines TRBV19 with TRBJ2-1, with D perhaps TRBD1 or TRBD2 (5 bases each). The CDR3 runs 16 residues. Germline CDR1 reads LNHDA; CDR2 reads SQIVND (reference sequence). Trimming cost V 1 base and J 0 bases, with 10 bases left between them. CDR3 in DNA: TGTGCCAGTAGTATAGGGGCAGGGAGCTCCTACAATGAGCAGTTCTTC. It yields the protein CASSIGAGSSYNEQFF.

The V gene is TRBV6-1, the J gene TRBJ1-5; TRBD1 might be the D (6 bases). The CDR3 has 13 residues. Germline V CDR1 and CDR2: MNHNS, SASEGT. With 5 bases removed from V and 7 bases from J, the gap between germline ends came to 12 bases. CDR3 DNA: TGTGCCAGCAGTACAACAGGGCCCCAGCCCCAGCATTTT. Its protein product is CASSTTGPQPQHF.

The chain combines TRBV4-2 with TRBJ2-2, with a weak D call TRBD1 (6 bases). Trimming took off 1 base at V and 1 base at J, with 13 bases between the two ends. This CDR3 has 17 amino acids. In germline, CDR1 is LGHNA, CDR2 YNFKEQ. The CDR3 loop is CASSQGQGRVNTGELFF. As DNA, the CDR3 is TGTGCCAGCAGCCAAGGGCAGGGGCGGGTGAACACCGGGGAGCTGTTTTTT.

The rearrangement uses TRBV5-8 and TRBJ1-5, with 10 bases identical to TRBD1. Trimming at V came to 4 bases and at J to 6 bases, leaving 7 bases not matched to a gene. The CDR3 is made up of 15 amino acids. CDR1 is SGHTS, CDR2 YDEGEE, per germline. In DNA, the CDR3 is TGTGCCAGCAGCCGGGGACAGGGGAACGCTCAGCCCCAGCATTTT. It translates to CASSRGQGNAQPQHF.

The gene calls are TRBV5-6 and TRBJ2-1; D is perhaps TRBD2 (5 bases). The germline V and J ends were trimmed by 3 bases and 6 bases, with 10 bases remaining between them. Germline assignment: CDR1 SGHDT and CDR2 YYEEEE. The CDR3 sequence is 13 residues long. The CDR3 sequence: CASSYVGVNEQFF. The CDR3 coding sequence is TGTGCCAGCAGCTACGTCGGGGTCAATGAGCAGTTCTTC.

This chain connects TRBV11-3 to TRBJ2-2; D is perhaps TRBD2 (6 bases). The CDR3 is 14 amino acids. The germline V and J ends were trimmed by 0 bases and 9 bases, with 11 bases remaining between them. Per the germline V gene, CDR1 is SGHNT and CDR2 is YENEEA. The CDR3 DNA reads as TGTGCCAGCAGCTTAGAGGCTAGCGTCCGGGAGCTGTTTTTT. The encoded protein is CASSLEASVRELFF. Full variable domain (missing parts from reference TRBV11-3 and TRBJ2-2): EAGVVQSPRYKIIEKKQPVAFWCNPISGHNTLYWYLQNLGQGPELLIRYENEEAVDDSQLPKDRFSAERLKGVDSTLKIQPAELGDSAVYLCASSLEASVRELFFGEGSRLTVL.

V is TRBV2 and J is TRBJ2-1; D remains unclear. V dropped 5 bases and J dropped 8 bases, with 7 bases sitting between them. CDR1 and CDR2 from the germline V gene are SNHLY and FYNNEI. CDR3 length: 11 amino acids. CDR3 protein: CASSQVYEQFF. CDR3 bases: TGTGCCAGCAGTCAGGTGTATGAGCAGTTCTTC.

This chain connects TRBV6-4 to TRBJ2-2; D unresolved. V lost 0 bases and J 3 bases, leaving 2 bases between the germline ends. In germline, CDR1 is MRHNA, CDR2 SNTAGT. The CDR3 runs 13 residues. CDR3 region: CASSDSHTGELFF. The DNA for the CDR3 is TGTGCCAGCAGTGACTCCCACACCGGGGAGCTGTTTTTT.

The rearrangement uses TRBV19 and TRBJ2-3; 7 nucleotides line up with TRBD1. V trimming: 6 bases; J trimming: 2 bases; junction bases outside the gene matches: 8. This CDR3 has 15 residues. Looked up from germline, CDR1 is LNHDA and CDR2 is SQIVND (reference sequence). The DNA for the CDR3 is TGTGCCAGTAGCGCTTGGACAGGACTCACAGATACGCAGTATTTT. This translates into CASSAWTGLTDTQYF. Full variable domain (missing parts from reference TRBV19 and TRBJ2-3): DGGITQSPKYLFRKEGQNVTLSCEQNLNHDAMYWYRQDPGQGLRLIYYSQIVNDFQKGDIAEGYSVSREKKESFPLTVTSAQKNPTAFYLCASSAWTGLTDTQYFGPGTRLTVL.